The rows below give T cell receptor beta chains drawn from one sample of a study of cytotoxic CD8 clonotypes in ibrutinib-treated CLL. Using immunoSEQ multiplex PCR, the repertoire was profiled, and TCRdb retains in-frame clones only, with some absent. The sample yields around 25,000 clones, nearly 70% seen once. Here the sequenced sample was PBMCs, taken at disease progression, from a patient treated with ibrutinib. The receptors shown here come from a human donor with chronic lymphocytic leukemia. The CDR3 runs from the conserved cysteine through the conserved F or W. D genes are given only for firm matches. Clone size is stated in some rows and not others, as once, few, many or a class when expanded.

TRBD1,-,TRBV11-2,TRBJ2-7,TGTGCCAGCAGCCTAGGACAGGGAGCGAGCGAGCAGTACTTC,CASSLGQGASEQYF
TRBD1,-,TRBV7-3,TRBJ2-7,TGTGCCAGCAGCTTAACCCCGGGACAGCCACGGGCGGAGCAGTACTTC,CASSLTPGQPRAEQYF
-,few,TRBV7-9,TRBJ1-2,TGTGCCAGCAGCTTAGTGGGGTACTATGGCTACACCTTC,CASSLVGYYGYTF
-,-,TRBV19,TRBJ1-3,TGTGCCAGTAGCTACCCGGGACGGGGAAACACCATATATTTT,CASSYPGRGNTIYF
-,many,TRBV27,TRBJ1-1,TGTGCCAGCAGTTTTCAGGGGAACACTGAAGCTTTCTTT,CASSFQGNTEAFF
-,-,TRBV15,TRBJ1-2,TGTGCCACCAGTCCCTATGGTAACACCTTAGGGGGGGGCTACACCTTC,CATSPYGNTLGGGYTF
TRBD2,-,TRBV4-3,TRBJ2-2,TGCGCCAGCAGCCAGGACCTAGGGGAGGGGCTAGCGAACACCGGGGAGCTGTTTTTT,CASSQDLGEGLANTGELFF
-,few,TRBV6-1,TRBJ1-2,TGTGCCAGCAGTGACCAAGGGGTTTATGGCTACACCTTC,CASSDQGVYGYTF
-,-,TRBV27,TRBJ1-1,TGTGCCAGCAGTTTGGCCAGGAACACTGAAGCTTTCTTT,CASSLARNTEAFF
-,-,TRBV10-2,TRBJ2-1,TGCGCCAGCAGCCCCGACAGACCCTCCTACAATGAGCAGTTCTTC,CASSPDRPSYNEQFF
TRBD1,-,TRBV6-1,TRBJ1-3,TGTGCCAGCAGTGCGGGACAGGCCTCTGGAAACACCATATATTTT,CASSAGQASGNTIYF
-,-,TRBV5-6,TRBJ2-1,TGTGCCAGCAGCGCTACAGGGTGGACCTTGGGTGAGCAGTTCTTC,CASSATGWTLGEQFF
TRBD2,-,TRBV7-2,TRBJ2-7,TGTGCCAGCAGCTCGGGGGGGCACTCCTACGAGCAGTACTTC,CASSSGGHSYEQYF
TRBD2,once,TRBV11-2,TRBJ2-5,TGTGCCAGCAGCTTTAGCGGGGGCCGAACGCCGGTCGAGACCCAGTACTTC,CASSFSGGRTPVETQYF
TRBD2,few,TRBV7-8,TRBJ2-5,TGTGCCAGCGCCATCTTTAGCGGGGGGGAGACCCAGTACTTC,CASAIFSGGETQYF
TRBD2,few,TRBV9,TRBJ2-7,TGTGCCAGCAGCGTAGGGGAGGGGCTAGCGGGGGACGAGCAGTACTTC,CASSVGEGLAGDEQYF
-,-,TRBV18,TRBJ1-2,TGTGCCAGCTCACAAACCAAGACCGATAACTATGGCTACACCTTC,CASSQTKTDNYGYTF
TRBD1,-,TRBV27,TRBJ2-7,TGTGCCAGCAGTTTTGACCTCGTGACAGGGGGCTACGAGCAGTACTTC,CASSFDLVTGGYEQYF
TRBD1,-,TRBV19,TRBJ2-3,TGTGCCACCCGGGGACAGGTAGGGACAGATACGCAGTATTTT,CATRGQVGTDTQYF
-,-,TRBV5-1,TRBJ1-5,TGCGCCAGCAGCTTGGAATCTCAGCCCCAGCATTTT,CASSLESQPQHF
-,-,TRBV7-3,TRBJ1-2,TGTGCCAGCAGCCTCGCGCCCGGGGACGATAGCTATGGCTACACCTTC,CASSLAPGDDSYGYTF
-,-,TRBV9,TRBJ2-7,TGTGCCAGCAGCGTGGCAGCTACAAACTACGAGCAGTACTTC,CASSVAATNYEQYF
-,few,TRBV5-1,TRBJ2-1,TGCGCCAGCAGCTCCGGAAGGGTCTCCTACAATGAGCAGTTCTTC,CASSSGRVSYNEQFF
TRBD1,-,TRBV11-2,TRBJ1-4,TGTGCCAGCAAGAGGGGACAGACAGCAACTAATGAAAAACTGTTTTTT,CASKRGQTATNEKLFF
-,-,TRBV19,TRBJ1-1,TGTGCCAGTAGCCCCATGGCAGGTGGCACTGAAGCTTTCTTT,CASSPMAGGTEAFF
-,-,TRBV5-4,TRBJ2-7,TGTGCCAGCAGCCTATCCGGGAACCTCTACGAGCAGTACTTC,CASSLSGNLYEQYF
-,-,TRBV15,TRBJ1-1,TGTGCCACCAGCAAAGGGGATAGGACTGAAGCTTTCTTT,CATSKGDRTEAFF
-,-,TRBV6-6,TRBJ1-2,TGTGCCAGCAGTTATAAGGACACGGGGTTCTCCGGCTACACCTTC,CASSYKDTGFSGYTF
TRBD2,-,TRBV4-2,TRBJ2-5,TGTGCCAGCAGCCGGACCTTGACTAGCGAAGAAGAGACCCAGTACTTC,CASSRTLTSEEETQYF
-,-,TRBV2,TRBJ2-1,TGTGCCAGCAGTCGGTACTTGCAGGGCAATGAGCAGTTCTTC,CASSRYLQGNEQFF
TRBD1,-,TRBV7-6,TRBJ2-5,TGTGCCAGCAGCCCCGGTACGGACAGGGTCTTGGGGACCCAGTACTTC,CASSPGTDRVLGTQYF
TRBD2,-,TRBV19,TRBJ2-7,TGTGCCAGTAGTATTCGGCTAGCGGTAAACTACGAGCAGTACTTC,CASSIRLAVNYEQYF